This TCR beta chain was identified during a study of T-cell memory formation after mild COVID-19. Each CDR3 protein is one row after TCRdb ran MiXCR on the 5' RACE reads. The sample holds approximately 230,000 distinct CDR3 sequences, about 17% seen once. CDR1 SGDLS and CDR2 YYNGEE come from the germline V gene. This CDR3 contains 13 residues. V dropped 5 bases and J dropped 3 bases, with 11 bases sitting between them. The origin of this receptor is a man aged 18 to 30 who had mild COVID-19 (a few samples of this study predate the infection). Cell type and time point are not known. V is TRBV9 and J is TRBJ2-5, with D possibly being TRBD2 (5 bases). Sequencing input: PBMCs or a T cell subset sorted from them (not recorded which). CDR3 region: CASSRSGKETQYF. The CDR3 DNA follows: TGTGCCAGCAGTCGTTCGGGGAAAGAGACCCAGTACTTC.